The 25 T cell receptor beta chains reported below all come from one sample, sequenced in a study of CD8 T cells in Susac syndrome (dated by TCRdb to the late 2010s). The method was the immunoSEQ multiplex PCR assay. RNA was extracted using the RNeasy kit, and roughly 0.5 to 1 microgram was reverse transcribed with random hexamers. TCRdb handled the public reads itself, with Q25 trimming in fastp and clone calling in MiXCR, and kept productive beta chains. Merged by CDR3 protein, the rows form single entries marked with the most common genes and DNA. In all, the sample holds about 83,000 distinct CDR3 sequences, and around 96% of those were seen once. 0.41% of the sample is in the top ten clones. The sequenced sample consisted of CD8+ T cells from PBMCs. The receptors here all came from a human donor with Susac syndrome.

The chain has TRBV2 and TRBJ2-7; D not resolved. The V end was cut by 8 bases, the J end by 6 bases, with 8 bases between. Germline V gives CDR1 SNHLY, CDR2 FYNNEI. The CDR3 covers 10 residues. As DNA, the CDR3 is TGTGCCAGCCTTGGGGTCGAGCAGTACTTC. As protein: CASLGVEQYF.

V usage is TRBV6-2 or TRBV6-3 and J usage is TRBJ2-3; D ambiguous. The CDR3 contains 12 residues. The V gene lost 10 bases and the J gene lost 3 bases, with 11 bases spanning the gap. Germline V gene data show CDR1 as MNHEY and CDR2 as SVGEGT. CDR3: CATRRQTDTQYF. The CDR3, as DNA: TGTGCCACCCGAAGGCAAACAGATACGCAGTATTTT.

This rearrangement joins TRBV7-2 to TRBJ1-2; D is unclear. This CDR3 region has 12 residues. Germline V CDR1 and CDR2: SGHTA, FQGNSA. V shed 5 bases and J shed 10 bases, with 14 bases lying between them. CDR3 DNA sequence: TGTGCCAGCAGCCCCCGGTCGGTAGACTACACCTTC. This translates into CASSPRSVDYTF.

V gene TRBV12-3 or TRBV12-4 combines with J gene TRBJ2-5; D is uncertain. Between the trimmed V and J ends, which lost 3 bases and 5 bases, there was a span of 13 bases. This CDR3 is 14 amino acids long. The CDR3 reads CASSLARVMETQYF. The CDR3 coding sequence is TGTGCCAGCAGTTTGGCAAGGGTCATGGAGACCCAGTACTTC.

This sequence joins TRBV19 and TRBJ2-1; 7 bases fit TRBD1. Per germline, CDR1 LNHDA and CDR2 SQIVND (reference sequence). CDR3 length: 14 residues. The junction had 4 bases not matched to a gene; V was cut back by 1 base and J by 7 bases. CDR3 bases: TGTGCCAGTAGTATAGGACAGGGATTAAATGAGCAGTTCTTC. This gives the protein CASSIGQGLNEQFF.

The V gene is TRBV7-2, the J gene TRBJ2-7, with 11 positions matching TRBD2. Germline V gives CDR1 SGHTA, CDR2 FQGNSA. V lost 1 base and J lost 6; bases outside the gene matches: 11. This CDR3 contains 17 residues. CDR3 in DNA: TGTGCCAGCAGCTTAGTTTCTAGCGGGAGGTGGGCTGTCGAGCAGTACTTC. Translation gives CASSLVSSGRWAVEQYF.

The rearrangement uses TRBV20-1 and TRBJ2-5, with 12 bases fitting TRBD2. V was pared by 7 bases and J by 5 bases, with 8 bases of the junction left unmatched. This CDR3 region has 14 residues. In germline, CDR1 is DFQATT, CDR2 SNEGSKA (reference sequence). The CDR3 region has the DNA TGCAGTGTCCCTAGCGGGAGGGCAGGGGAGACCCAGTACTTC. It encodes CSVPSGRAGETQYF.

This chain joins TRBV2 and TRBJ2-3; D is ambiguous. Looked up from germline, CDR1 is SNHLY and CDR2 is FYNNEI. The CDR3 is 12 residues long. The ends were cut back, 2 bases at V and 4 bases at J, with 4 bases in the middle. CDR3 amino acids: CASSERPDTQYF. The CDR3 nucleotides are TGTGCCAGCAGTGAACGACCAGATACGCAGTATTTT.

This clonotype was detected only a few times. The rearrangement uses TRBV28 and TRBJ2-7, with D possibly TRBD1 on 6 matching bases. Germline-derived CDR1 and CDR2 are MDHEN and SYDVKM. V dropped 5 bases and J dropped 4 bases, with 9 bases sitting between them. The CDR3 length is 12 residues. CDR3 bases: TGTGCCAGCAGTACTCAGGGGTACGAGCAGTACTTC. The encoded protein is CASSTQGYEQYF. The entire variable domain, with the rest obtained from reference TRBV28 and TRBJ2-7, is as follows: DVKVTQSSRYLVKRTGEKVFLECVQDMDHENMFWYRQDPGLGLRLIYFSYDVKMKEKGDIPEGYSVSREKKERFSLILESASTNQTSMYLCASSTQGYEQYFGPGTRLTVT.

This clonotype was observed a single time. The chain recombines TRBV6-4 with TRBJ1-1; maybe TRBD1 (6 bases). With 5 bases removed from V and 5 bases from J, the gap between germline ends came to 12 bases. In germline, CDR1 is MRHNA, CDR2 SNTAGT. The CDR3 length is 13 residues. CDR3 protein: CASSQGSLTEAFF. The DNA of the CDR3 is TGTGCCAGCAGTCAGGGGTCTCTTACTGAAGCTTTCTTT.

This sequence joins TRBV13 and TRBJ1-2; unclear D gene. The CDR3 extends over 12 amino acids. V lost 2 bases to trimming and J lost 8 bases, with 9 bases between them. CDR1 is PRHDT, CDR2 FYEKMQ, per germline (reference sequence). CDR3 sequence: CASSLTGGGYTF. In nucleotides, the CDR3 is TGTGCCAGCAGCTTAACCGGAGGAGGCTACACCTTC.

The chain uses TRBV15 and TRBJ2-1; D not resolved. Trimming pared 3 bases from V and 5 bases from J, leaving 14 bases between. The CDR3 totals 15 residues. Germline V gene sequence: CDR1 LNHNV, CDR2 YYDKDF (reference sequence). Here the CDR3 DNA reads TGTGCCACCAGCAGGTTGACTGGTCCTCACAATGAGCAGTTCTTC. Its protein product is CATSRLTGPHNEQFF.

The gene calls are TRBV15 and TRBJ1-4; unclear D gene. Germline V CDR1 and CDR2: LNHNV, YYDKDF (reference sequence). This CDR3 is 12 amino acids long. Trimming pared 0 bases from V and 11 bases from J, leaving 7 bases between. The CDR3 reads CATSRDFGKLFF. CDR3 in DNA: TGTGCCACCAGCAGAGATTTCGGGAAACTGTTTTTT.

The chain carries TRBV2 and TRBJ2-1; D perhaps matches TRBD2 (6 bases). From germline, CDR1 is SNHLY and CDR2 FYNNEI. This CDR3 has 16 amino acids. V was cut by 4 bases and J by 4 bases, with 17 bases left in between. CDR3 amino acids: CASSGSGGGSYNEQFF. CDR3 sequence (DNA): TGTGCCAGCAGTGGGTCAGGTGGGGGGAGTTACAATGAGCAGTTCTTC.

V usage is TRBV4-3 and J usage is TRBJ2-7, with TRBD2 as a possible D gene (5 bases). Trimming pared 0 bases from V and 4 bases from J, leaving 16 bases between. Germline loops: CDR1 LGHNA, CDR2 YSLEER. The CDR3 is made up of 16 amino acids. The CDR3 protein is CASSQDVRLADYEQYF. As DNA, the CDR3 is TGCGCCAGCAGCCAAGATGTAAGGCTAGCTGATTACGAGCAGTACTTC.

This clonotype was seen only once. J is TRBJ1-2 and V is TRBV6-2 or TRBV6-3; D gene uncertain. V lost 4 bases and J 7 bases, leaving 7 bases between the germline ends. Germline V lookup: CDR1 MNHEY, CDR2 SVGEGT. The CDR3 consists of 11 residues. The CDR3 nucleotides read TGTGCCAGCAGTTCCACCTTTGGCTACACCTTC. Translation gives CASSSTFGYTF.

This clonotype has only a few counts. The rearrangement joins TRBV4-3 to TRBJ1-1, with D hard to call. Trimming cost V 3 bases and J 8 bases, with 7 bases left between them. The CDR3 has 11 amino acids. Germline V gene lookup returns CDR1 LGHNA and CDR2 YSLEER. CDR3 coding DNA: TGCGCCAGCAGCCACAGGCTCGAAGCTTTCTTT. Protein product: CASSHRLEAFF.

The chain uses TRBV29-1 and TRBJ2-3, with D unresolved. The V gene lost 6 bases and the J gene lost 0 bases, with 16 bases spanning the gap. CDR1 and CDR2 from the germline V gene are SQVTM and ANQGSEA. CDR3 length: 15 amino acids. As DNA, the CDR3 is TGCAGCGTGTCTGACCAGGCAACTAGCACAGATACGCAGTATTTT. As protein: CSVSDQATSTDTQYF.

The CDR3 is CASSLGGGSEAFF. DNA of the CDR3: TGTGCCAGTAGTCTGGGGGGCGGCTCTGAAGCTTTCTTT. The rearrangement links TRBV19 to TRBJ1-1; weak D call: TRBD1 (6 bases). CDR1 is LNHDA and CDR2 is SQIVND in the germline V gene (reference sequence). The CDR3 runs 13 residues. Trimming cost V 5 bases and J 6 bases, with 13 bases left between them.

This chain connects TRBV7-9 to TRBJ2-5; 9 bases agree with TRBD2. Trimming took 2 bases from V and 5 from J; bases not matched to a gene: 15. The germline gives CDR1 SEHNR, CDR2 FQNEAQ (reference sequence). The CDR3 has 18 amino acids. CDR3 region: CASSLPRGGSLDPETQYF. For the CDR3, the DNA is TGTGCCAGCAGCTTACCGCGGGGGGGCTCCCTTGATCCGGAGACCCAGTACTTC.

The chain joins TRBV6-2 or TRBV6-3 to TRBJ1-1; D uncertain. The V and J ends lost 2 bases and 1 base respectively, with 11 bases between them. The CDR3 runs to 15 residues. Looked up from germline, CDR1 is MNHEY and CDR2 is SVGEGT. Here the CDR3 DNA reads TGTGCCAGCAGTTACCATCCCCGGACGAACACTGAAGCTTTCTTT. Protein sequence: CASSYHPRTNTEAFF.

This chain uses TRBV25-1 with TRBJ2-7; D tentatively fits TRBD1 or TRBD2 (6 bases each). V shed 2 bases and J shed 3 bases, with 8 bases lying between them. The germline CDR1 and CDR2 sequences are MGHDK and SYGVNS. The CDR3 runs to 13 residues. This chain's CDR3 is CASSEGGGYEQYV. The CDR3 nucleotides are TGTGCCAGCAGTGAAGGAGGGGGCTACGAGCAGTACGTC.

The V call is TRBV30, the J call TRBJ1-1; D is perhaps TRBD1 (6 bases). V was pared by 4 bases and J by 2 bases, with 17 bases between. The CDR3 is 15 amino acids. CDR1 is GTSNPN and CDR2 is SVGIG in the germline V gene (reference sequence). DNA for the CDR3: TGTGCCTGGAAACGAGGGGGGACCGGCAACACTGAAGCTTTCTTT. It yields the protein CAWKRGGTGNTEAFF.

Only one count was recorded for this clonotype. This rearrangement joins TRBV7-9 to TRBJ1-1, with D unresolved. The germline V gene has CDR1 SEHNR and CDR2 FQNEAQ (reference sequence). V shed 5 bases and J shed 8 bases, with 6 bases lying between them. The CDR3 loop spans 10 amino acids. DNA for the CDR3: TGTGCCAGCAGCGCCGGAGAAGCTTTCTTT. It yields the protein CASSAGEAFF.

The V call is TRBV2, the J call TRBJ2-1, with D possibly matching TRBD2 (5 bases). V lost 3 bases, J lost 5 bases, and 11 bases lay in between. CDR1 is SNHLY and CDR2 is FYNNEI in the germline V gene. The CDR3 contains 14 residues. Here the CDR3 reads CASSDQRRHNEQFF. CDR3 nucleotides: TGTGCCAGCAGTGATCAGCGGAGGCACAATGAGCAGTTCTTC.